This T cell receptor beta chain was sequenced during a study of blood T cell repertoires in COVID-19 (TCRdb year 2020). Turning to the overall study: Samples covering the acute and convalescent phases of COVID-19 were provided by collaborators in the United States, Italy and Spain. The material from the prospective study consisted of cDNA or gDNA derived from T cells, B-cell-depleted T cells, or PBMCs. Deeply sampled blood TCRbeta repertoires from subjects exposed to, actively infected with, or recovered from COVID-19 were included in the dataset. A freely available public database, intended as a resource for researchers studying the immune response to SARS-CoV-2, is where the repertoires were released. Samples came from the ongoing ImmuneRACE study (first 160 participants) plus 1,254 subjects from 6 global collaborators. A de-identified subject ID, COVID-19 status, age in years and sex were almost always included in the sample metadata. Where HLA class I and class II types were available, the types were taken from metadata supplied by the sample provider, not from assay-based typing.

TCRbeta CDR3 regions were amplified from genomic DNA by means of the immunoSEQ Assay, a bias-controlled multiplex PCR. Per the authors' processing: The number of nucleated cells in each sample was estimated from the amplification of reference gene primers within the assay. Sequence reads were collapsed and filtered to measure the absolute abundance of every unique TCRbeta CDR3 rearrangement. Productive Simpson clonality was computed per sample as the square root of Simpson's diversity index over productive rearrangements. Sourced from immuneACCESS, this table was stored by TCRdb with only in-frame sequences that have V and J called. A share of the clones is absent; for the studies checked, an unresolved V gene accounts for under half, and the remainder has no known explanation. The V and J calls and clone size come from that table; D and trimming were worked out from the DNA. This sample comprises roughly 73,000 clones, roughly 91% of them detected only once. Together, the top ten hold 1.1% to 1.5% of the sample.

Broad study findings and their caveats: Clinical and demographic metadata were provided uncurated, with the amount varying by source and participant.

The collaborating institutions used their own protocols to collect whole blood in K2EDTA tubes. Collaborator samples were shipped for TCRbeta analysis as frozen whole blood, isolated PBMCs, or DNA extracted from either sample type. The germline ends are 18 bases apart after V is trimmed by 7 bases and J by 6 bases. Inclusive of the bounding cysteine and phenylalanine, the CDR3 is 14 residues long. Solely the CDR3 DNA is kept, with 42 bases framed from the first base. The germline V gene supplies CDR1 MGHDK and CDR2 SYGVNS. With regard to this clone: Its antigen target is currently unknown. Base qualities are not at hand, and no much larger clone is one base apart.

The source is a human donor in a cohort sampled during active COVID-19. The chain employs TRBV25-1 and TRBJ1-2; no D gene can be assigned with confidence. Sequenced material: peripheral blood. The nucleotides read TGTGCCAGCACCCGGGGAGGGTCGTGGCATGGCTACACCTTC. Its translation is CASTRGGSWHGYTF.